These 29 T cell receptor beta chains were all obtained from the same sample, sequenced in a study of metastatic and nonmetastatic thyroid tumors. TCRdb re-called the PCR reads through MiXCR. The repertoire holds under 25,000 clones, with about a quarter as singletons. Not a single patient had been given any form of treatment at any point before undergoing thyroid surgery. The sample was blood. The source is a female donor with papillary thyroid cancer or a benign thyroid nodule (not recorded which). Some clones in this sample may be carry-over from other donors' samples.

In this sample, this clone is medium-sized. The chain is built from TRBV28 and TRBJ1-6; no reliable D call. The germline gives CDR1 MDHEN, CDR2 SYDVKM. The CDR3 length is 13 residues. V lost 7 bases and J lost 7, with 11 bases in between. The CDR3: CASTRTENSPLHF. The CDR3, as DNA: TGTGCCAGCACCCGGACGGAGAATTCACCCCTCCACTTT.

By share, this clone ranks as medium-sized (0.01 to 0.1%). V usage is TRBV7-2 and J usage is TRBJ2-7, with 11 bases lining up with TRBD2. Trimming at V came to 3 bases and at J to 3 bases, leaving 10 bases not matched to a gene. The CDR3 spans 17 residues. Germline CDR1 reads SGHTA; CDR2 reads FQGNSA. In DNA form, the CDR3 reads TGTGCCAGCAGCTTGGGCCCCATAGCGGGAGGGTACTACGAGCAGTACTTC. Translated, it gives CASSLGPIAGGYYEQYF.

V usage is TRBV6-1 and J usage is TRBJ2-1, with TRBD2 matching 11 bases. The germline V gene has CDR1 MNHNS and CDR2 SASEGT. The CDR3 length is 15 residues. Trimming at V came to 2 bases and at J to 6 bases, leaving 3 bases not matched to a gene. The CDR3 coding sequence is TGTGCCAGCAGTGAAACTAGCGGGAGAATCAATGAGCAGTTCTTC. Its translation: CASSETSGRINEQFF.

The chain carries TRBV5-1 and TRBJ1-6, with D perhaps matching TRBD1 (5 bases). The germline CDR1 and CDR2 sequences are SGHRS and YFSETQ. This CDR3 region has 15 residues. Trimming shortened V by 2 bases and J by 5 bases, and 11 bases separated the two germline ends. The CDR3 coding sequence is TGCGCCAGCAGCTTTCTCGGGGGTCATAATTCACCCCTCCACTTT. Its protein is CASSFLGGHNSPLHF.

By its share, this clone is medium-sized. This rearrangement joins TRBV12-3 or TRBV12-4 to TRBJ2-3; D possibly corresponds to TRBD1 (5 bases). This CDR3 has 14 residues. V was pared by 2 bases and J by 1 base, with 7 bases between. Here the CDR3 reads CASSLLQGTDTQYF. The CDR3 region has the DNA TGTGCCAGCAGTTTATTACAGGGCACAGATACGCAGTATTTT.

This clone has a count of ten or more. This chain links TRBV5-5 with TRBJ2-6; D possibly corresponds to TRBD2 (5 bases). CDR3 size: 15 residues. Trimming cost V 3 bases and J 0 bases, with 7 bases left between them. From germline, CDR1 is SGHKS and CDR2 YYEKEE (reference sequence). This chain's CDR3 is CASSSSGSGANVLTF. CDR3 DNA sequence: TGTGCCAGCAGCTCGAGCGGCTCTGGGGCCAACGTCCTGACTTTC. Full variable domain (missing parts from reference TRBV5-5 and TRBJ2-6): DAGVTQSPTHLIKTRGQQVTLRCSPISGHKSVSWYQQVLGQGPQFIFQYYEKEERGRGNFPDRFSARQFPNYSSELNVNALLLGDSALYLCASSSSGSGANVLTFGAGSRLTVL.

The V gene is TRBV6-1, the J gene TRBJ2-1; 9 bases agree with TRBD2. The CDR3 is 15 amino acids. Trimming cost V 7 bases and J 6 bases; bases outside gene matches: 10. Germline assignment: CDR1 MNHNS and CDR2 SASEGT. The CDR3 sequence is CASTERLAGSNEQFF. The CDR3 region has the DNA TGTGCCAGCACCGAAAGGCTAGCGGGGTCCAATGAGCAGTTCTTC.

This clone appeared once. The rearrangement uses TRBV5-1 and TRBJ1-3; no clear D gene. The CDR3 sequence is 13 residues long. V gave up 2 bases and J gave up 4 bases, with 7 bases separating them. Germline loops: CDR1 SGHRS, CDR2 YFSETQ. CDR3 in amino acids: CASSFYHGNTIYF. Here the CDR3 DNA reads TGCGCCAGCAGCTTCTATCACGGAAACACCATATATTTT.

This clone showed up just a few times. The chain joins TRBV28 to TRBJ2-7; 8 positions match TRBD2. This CDR3 region has 15 residues. Germline V gives CDR1 MDHEN, CDR2 SYDVKM. V dropped 3 bases and J dropped 8; count of bases not matched to a gene: 12. The CDR3 DNA sequence: TGTGCCAGCAGTTTGCCGGAGAAGCGGGAGTCCCAGCAGTACTTC. It translates to CASSLPEKRESQQYF.

This clone appeared many times. V usage is TRBV24-1 and J usage is TRBJ2-2; TRBD1 aligns across 7 bases. J gave up 3 bases and V 9 bases, and 3 bases lay outside the gene matches. The CDR3 runs to 13 residues. Germline loops: CDR1 KGHDR, CDR2 SFDVKD. The DNA of the CDR3 is TGTGCCACCCGTAGGGGGCACACCGGGGAGCTGTTTTTT. Translation: CATRRGHTGELFF.

The count of this clone is one. This rearrangement joins TRBV20-1 to TRBJ1-5; possibly TRBD1 for D (6 bases). The CDR3 has 14 amino acids. Germline values: CDR1 DFQATT, CDR2 SNEGSKA (reference sequence). Trimming pared 5 bases from V and 7 bases from J, leaving 18 bases between. The CDR3 here is CSAAAGQGHQPQHF. The CDR3 DNA is TGCAGTGCTGCTGCGGGACAAGGCCACCAGCCCCAGCATTTT.

Notes on this clone: At the DNA level, this CDR3 is encoded by other sequences in the same sample as well. The gene calls are TRBV11-2 and TRBJ1-5; 7 bases are shared with TRBD1. The germline V gene has CDR1 SGHAT and CDR2 FQNNGV. V trimming: 1 base; J trimming: 7 bases; junction bases outside the gene matches: 10. The CDR3 contains 16 residues. Written as DNA, the CDR3 is TGTGCCAGCAGCTTAGTATACAGGGGTCCGGTACAGCCCCAGCATTTT. Translating gives CASSLVYRGPVQPQHF.

Judged by abundance, this clone is medium-sized. This chain uses TRBV6-1 with TRBJ1-1, with 7 bases fitting TRBD1. Looked up from germline, CDR1 is MNHNS and CDR2 is SASEGT. The CDR3 is made up of 15 amino acids. The ends lost 3 bases at V and 3 bases at J; junction bases unmatched: 7. The CDR3 spells CASSETGWSHTEAFF. The DNA of the CDR3 is TGTGCCAGCAGTGAGACAGGGTGGTCCCACACTGAAGCTTTCTTT.

This clone has more than one count but fewer than ten. This sequence joins TRBV5-1 and TRBJ2-7, with TRBD2 matching 8 bases. Germline V gene sequence: CDR1 SGHRS, CDR2 YFSETQ. V trimming: 0 bases; J trimming: 2 bases; junction bases outside the gene matches: 4. The CDR3 has 15 residues. The CDR3 coding sequence is TGCGCCAGCAGCTTGGGAGGAGCGGGGGCCTACGAGCAGTACTTC. It translates to CASSLGGAGAYEQYF.

This clone was seen repeatedly, ten times or more. The V call is TRBV19, the J call TRBJ2-2, with a weak D call TRBD1 (7 bases). Germline V gene data show CDR1 as LNHDA and CDR2 as SQIVND (reference sequence). The CDR3 spans 14 residues. V lost 3 bases and J lost 5, with 10 bases in between. CDR3: CASSISGGTGELFF. CDR3 nucleotide sequence: TGTGCCAGTAGTATCTCAGGGGGGACCGGGGAGCTGTTTTTT.

At least ten counts were recorded for this clone. V and J are TRBV25-1 and TRBJ2-2; D is unclear. The V gene's germline CDR1 is MGHDK and CDR2 SYGVNS. V was shortened by 8 bases and J by 7 bases, with 8 bases between the two germline ends. The CDR3 is 11 residues long. CDR3 coding DNA: TGTGCCAGCTGGGGTGGCGGGGAGCTGTTTTTT. Its translation: CASWGGGELFF.

The chain joins TRBV4-2 to TRBJ1-2, with TRBD1 matching over 8 bases. J lost 8 bases, V lost 0 bases, and 5 bases had no gene match. The CDR3 covers 14 residues. The germline V gene has CDR1 LGHNA and CDR2 YNFKEQ. The CDR3 nucleotides are TGTGCCAGCAGCCAAGACAGGGGGCCAGGAGGCTACACCTTC. The encoded protein is CASSQDRGPGGYTF.

To note about this clone: Other nucleotide sequences in the sample specify the same CDR3. The chain couples TRBV9 to TRBJ2-7; 9 bases are a match to TRBD1. The germline gives CDR1 SGDLS, CDR2 YYNGEE. The V segment lost 4 bases and the J segment 3 bases; nucleotides outside the gene matches: 11. CDR3 size: 16 residues. The CDR3 DNA follows: TGTGCCAGCAGCATCTCCCCCGGGACAGGGCACTACGAGCAGTACTTC. Its translation is CASSISPGTGHYEQYF.

The genes are TRBV5-1 and TRBJ2-1; D ambiguous. The V and J ends lost 0 bases and 4 bases respectively, with 11 bases between them. This CDR3 comprises 15 residues. Germline V lookup: CDR1 SGHRS, CDR2 YFSETQ. The CDR3 DNA sequence: TGCGCCAGCAGCTTGGACTATATCGGTTACAATGAGCAGTTCTTC. It specifies CASSLDYIGYNEQFF.

In its sample, this clone was seen many times. V and J are TRBV4-1 and TRBJ2-5, with 11 bases matching TRBD2. This CDR3 comprises 13 residues. CDR1 is MGHRA and CDR2 is YSYEKL in the germline V gene. Trimming cost V 8 bases and J 3 bases; bases outside gene matches: 2. The CDR3, as DNA: TGCGCCAGCCGGGGACTAGCGGAAGAGACCCAGTACTTC. Translating it yields CASRGLAEETQYF.

This clone has only a few counts. The chain joins TRBV5-1 to TRBJ1-2; 7 bases are a match to TRBD1. This CDR3 comprises 14 residues. With 5 bases clipped from V and 3 bases from J, the junction kept 7 bases outside the gene matches. Germline V gives CDR1 SGHRS, CDR2 YFSETQ. The CDR3 DNA follows: TGCGCCAGCAGAACAGGGGCGCGGGACTATGGCTACACCTTC. Translation: CASRTGARDYGYTF.

The chain joins TRBV28 to TRBJ2-7; 7 bases are a match to TRBD1. Germline V lookup: CDR1 MDHEN, CDR2 SYDVKM. This CDR3 spans 14 amino acids. V gave up 6 bases and J gave up 6 bases; unmatched junction bases: 11. The CDR3 coding sequence is TGTGCCAGCAGCCCAGAAACAGGGGACCTCGAGCAGTACTTC. Translation gives CASSPETGDLEQYF.

In this sample, this clone turned up many times. This chain uses TRBV7-8 with TRBJ2-3; D not certain. V was cut by 5 bases and J by 2 bases, with 20 bases left in between. The germline CDR1 and CDR2 sequences are SGHVS and FQNEAQ. CDR3 length: 17 amino acids. The CDR3 protein is CASSPQNLGFATDTQYF. For the CDR3, the DNA is TGTGCCAGCAGCCCTCAAAACCTAGGGTTTGCCACAGATACGCAGTATTTT.

V is TRBV7-2 and J is TRBJ2-2; D call uncertain. The germline V and J ends were trimmed by 5 bases and 1 base, with 5 bases remaining between them. Looked up from germline, CDR1 is SGHTA and CDR2 is FQGNSA. The CDR3 consists of 13 residues. The CDR3: CASSRQNTGELFF. The CDR3 nucleotides read TGTGCCAGCAGCCGACAGAACACCGGGGAGCTGTTTTTT.

This clone is termed medium-sized. The V call is TRBV6-6, the J call TRBJ2-7, with a weak D call TRBD1 (5 bases). The length of the CDR3 is 13 residues. V was pared by 2 bases and J by 1 base, with 6 bases between. The germline gives CDR1 MNHNY, CDR2 SVGAGI (reference sequence). The CDR3 reads CASSYQGSYEQYF. DNA for the CDR3: TGTGCCAGCAGTTACCAGGGTTCCTACGAGCAGTACTTC.

In its sample, this clone was seen a few times. The gene calls are TRBV28 and TRBJ2-3, with D possibly being TRBD2 (6 bases). Per the germline V gene, CDR1 is MDHEN and CDR2 is SYDVKM. Trimming took 3 bases from V and 1 from J, leaving 11 bases between them. This CDR3 spans 15 amino acids. CDR3 DNA: TGTGCCAGCAGTTTTGCGGGACGGGGCACAGATACGCAGTATTTT. Amino acid sequence: CASSFAGRGTDTQYF.

This clone rates as medium-sized (0.01 to 0.1%). V is TRBV19 and J is TRBJ2-1, with D unclear. Germline V gene data show CDR1 as LNHDA and CDR2 as SQIVND (reference sequence). V was clipped by 0 bases and J by 6 bases, with 3 bases between them. The CDR3 length is 12 residues. The CDR3 sequence is CASSIEGNEQFF. CDR3 DNA sequence: TGTGCCAGTAGTATAGAAGGCAATGAGCAGTTCTTC.

The rearrangement uses TRBV5-1 and TRBJ2-3, with D perhaps TRBD2 (6 bases). This CDR3 has 16 amino acids. Trimming cost V 0 bases and J 6 bases, with 17 bases left between them. CDR1 and CDR2 (germline): SGHRS, YFSETQ. In nucleotides, the CDR3 is TGCGCCAGCAGCTTGGGTCTAGCGTACGGGCTTGATACGCAGTATTTT. Its protein is CASSLGLAYGLDTQYF.

This clone came up many times. Other nucleotide sequences in the sample specify the same CDR3. V usage is TRBV11-2 and J usage is TRBJ2-3, with D perhaps TRBD2 (7 bases). The CDR3 contains 16 residues. V lost 1 base and J 1 base, leaving 12 bases between the germline ends. The germline V gene encodes CDR1 SGHAT and CDR2 FQNNGV. In DNA, the CDR3 is TGTGCCAGCAGCTTAGTAGGGGGGGCGGGCACAGATACGCAGTATTTT. As protein: CASSLVGGAGTDTQYF.